A single sample gave rise to the 5 T cell receptor beta chains below, sequenced in a study of cytomegalovirus exposure and HLA in healthy donors. Use of 60 Vbeta and 13 Jbeta primers characterized the PCR. TCRdb's table, derived via immunoSEQ multiplex PCR, lists solely in-frame clones and lacks some. The sample consists of tens of thousands of clones, approximately 64% of them appearing once. The sequenced material came from PBMCs. These receptor sequences come from a woman between 50 and 59 years old in good health and CMV-seropositive.

The chain carries TRBV9 and TRBJ2-7; D is uncertain. V gave up 0 bases and J gave up 1 base, with 8 bases separating them. Per the germline V gene, CDR1 is SGDLS and CDR2 is YYNGEE. The CDR3 covers 14 residues. The CDR3 protein is CASSVDWQSYEQYF. CDR3 nucleotides: TGTGCCAGCAGCGTAGATTGGCAGTCCTACGAGCAGTACTTC.

The chain joins TRBV4-2 to TRBJ2-3; 7 nucleotides agree with TRBD2. The V segment lost 5 bases and the J segment 4 bases; nucleotides outside the gene matches: 3. Germline V gives CDR1 LGHNA, CDR2 YNFKEQ. This CDR3 comprises 13 residues. The CDR3 spells CASSSTSADTQYF. CDR3 bases: TGTGCCAGCAGCTCTACTAGCGCAGATACGCAGTATTTT.

The genes are TRBV5-1 and TRBJ2-7, with TRBD1 matching over 7 bases. Germline values: CDR1 SGHRS, CDR2 YFSETQ. After removal of 0 bases from V and 3 bases from J, the junction contained 3 bases not matched to a gene. The CDR3 is 14 amino acids. The CDR3 protein is CASSLDRGNYEQYF. The DNA for the CDR3 is TGCGCCAGCAGCTTGGACAGGGGAAACTACGAGCAGTACTTC.

V and J are TRBV5-4 and TRBJ2-3; 12 bases line up with TRBD2. Germline assignment: CDR1 SGHNT and CDR2 YYREEE (reference sequence). The CDR3 spans 15 residues. V lost 3 bases and J lost 5; bases outside the gene matches: 4. CDR3 loop: CASSSSGGAGDTQYF. The CDR3 DNA is TGTGCCAGCAGCTCTAGCGGGGGGGCGGGAGATACGCAGTATTTT.

The rearrangement links TRBV6-5 to TRBJ2-1; D is perhaps TRBD2 (7 bases). CDR3 size: 16 residues. Germline V gene data show CDR1 as MNHEY and CDR2 as SVGAGI. V shed 4 bases and J shed 0 bases, with 13 bases lying between them. CDR3 DNA: TGTGCCAGCAGTTCCACCGGGGGGCTCTCCTACAATGAGCAGTTCTTC. This encodes CASSSTGGLSYNEQFF.